This T cell receptor (beta chain) was retrieved from a study of blood T cell repertoires in COVID-19. Study context: The cDNA or gDNA used as material had been derived from T cells, B-cell-depleted T cells, or PBMCs.

TCRdb's table, derived via immunoSEQ multiplex PCR, lists solely in-frame clones and lacks some. The sample has a few hundred thousand clones; about 88% are singletons. Germline CDR1 MNHNY, CDR2 SVGAGI (reference sequence). V was cut by 2 bases and J by 2 bases, with 10 bases left in between. The CDR3 has 15 residues. The sequence derives from a man between 18 and 29 years old with active or convalescent COVID-19. Sequences were obtained from peripheral blood. The chain is built from TRBV6-6 and TRBJ1-5; maybe TRBD1 (5 bases). The CDR3 DNA follows: TGTGCCAGCAGTTACGGGGCCGCGGGCAATCAGCCCCAGCATTTT. Translating gives CASSYGAAGNQPQHF.